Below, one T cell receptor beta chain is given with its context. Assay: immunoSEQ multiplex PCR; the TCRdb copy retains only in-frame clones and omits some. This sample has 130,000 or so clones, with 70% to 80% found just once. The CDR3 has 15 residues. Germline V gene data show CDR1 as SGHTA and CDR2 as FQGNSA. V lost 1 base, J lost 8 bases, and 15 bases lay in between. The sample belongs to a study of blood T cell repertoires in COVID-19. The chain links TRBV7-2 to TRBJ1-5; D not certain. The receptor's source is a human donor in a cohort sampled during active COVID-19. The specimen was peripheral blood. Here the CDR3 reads CASSLVGGSAEPQHF. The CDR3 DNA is TGTGCCAGCAGCTTAGTTGGAGGCTCTGCGGAGCCCCAGCATTTT. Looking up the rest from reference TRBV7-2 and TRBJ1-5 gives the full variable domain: GAGVSQSPSNKVTEKGKDVELRCDPISGHTALYWYRQSLGQGLEFLIYFQGNSAPDKSGLPSDRFSAERTGGSVSTLTIQRTQQEDSAVYLCASSLVGGSAEPQHFGDGTRLSIL.